This T cell receptor beta chain comes out of a study of beta chain features in type 1 diabetes. General study points: For patients and controls alike, PCR might favor shorter templates to the same degree. VDJ junctions from type 1 diabetes patients carried fewer insertions and larger deletions. Within the patient group, naive, central memory and Treg TCRB repertoires appeared more similar to each other than within healthy donors.

This clone has just a few counts. No antigen is known for it. Purity exceeded 95% in all sorted populations. TCRB transcripts that were expressed got sequenced, as all of the isolated RNA had been reverse transcribed. Measured with immunoSEQ multiplex PCR; TCRdb has only the in-frame clones, and not every one. The data hold fewer than 250,000 clones, with 68% observed a single time. V lost 1 base and J 9 bases, leaving 4 bases between the germline ends. From germline, CDR1 is LNHNV and CDR2 YYDKDF (reference sequence). The CDR3 sequence is 12 residues long. The chain recombines TRBV15 with TRBJ1-6; no firm D call. The clonotype comes from a man in his thirties or forties in good health. Material for sequencing was naive CD4+ T cells from blood. This CDR3 reads CATSRAGSPLHF. CDR3 DNA: TGTGCCACCAGCAGAGCCGGTTCACCCCTCCACTTT.